The T cell receptor (beta chain) under discussion was sequenced for a study of molecular identifiers for immune sequencing clone quantification. Regarding this clonotype: What it binds is unknown.

The study's findings and limits: Shared barcodes on identical TCR molecules could underestimate the sizes of highly expanded clones. Over 99% of CMV-specific effector molecules, but under 1% of naive ones, were in clones above 20 copies.

Libraries of bulk TCR were made by previously described methods (with listed TCR primers). TCRdb processed the PCR reads anew with MiXCR; each CDR3 protein has one entry. The sample has over 600,000 distinct CDR3 sequences, around 20% seen once; the top ten hold around 0.86%. Every naive CD8 library was made from between about 18,000 and 1,100,000 sorted cells with 10%, 30% or 50% RNA. The sequence was collected from a human donor in good health. Some libraries in this study had Jurkat cell RNA spiked in. What was sequenced was naive CD8+ T cells from blood, with Jurkat cell RNA spiked in. Noted subset: FACS-sorted CD8+CD4-CCR7+CD45RA+ naive T cells.

CDR3: CASTGGAGGGNQPQHF. Written as DNA, the CDR3 is TGTGCCAGCACGGGGGGAGCCGGAGGGGGCAATCAGCCCCAGCATTTT. This chain uses TRBV19 with TRBJ1-5, with D perhaps matching TRBD1 (5 bases). V lost 9 bases and J lost 2, with 20 bases in between. This CDR3 has 16 residues. Germline V gene sequence: CDR1 LNHDA, CDR2 SQIVND (reference sequence).